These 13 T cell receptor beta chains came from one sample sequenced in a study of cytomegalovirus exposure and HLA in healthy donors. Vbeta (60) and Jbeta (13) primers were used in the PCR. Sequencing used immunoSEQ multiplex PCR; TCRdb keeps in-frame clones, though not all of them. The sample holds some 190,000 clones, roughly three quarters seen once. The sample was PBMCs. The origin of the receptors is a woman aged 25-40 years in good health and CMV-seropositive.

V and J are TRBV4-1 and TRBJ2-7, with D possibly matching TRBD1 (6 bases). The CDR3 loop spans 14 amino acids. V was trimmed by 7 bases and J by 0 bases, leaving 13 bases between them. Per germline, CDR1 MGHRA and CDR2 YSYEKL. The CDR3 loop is CASKWGPTSYEQYF. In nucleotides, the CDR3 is TGCGCCAGCAAGTGGGGGCCTACCTCCTACGAGCAGTACTTC.

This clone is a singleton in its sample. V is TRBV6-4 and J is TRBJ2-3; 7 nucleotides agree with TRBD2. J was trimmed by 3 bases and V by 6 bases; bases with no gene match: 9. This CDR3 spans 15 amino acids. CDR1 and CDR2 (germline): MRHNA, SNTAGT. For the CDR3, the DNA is TGTGCCAGCAGCGAGGGACTATACAAAACAGATACGCAGTATTTT. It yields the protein CASSEGLYKTDTQYF.

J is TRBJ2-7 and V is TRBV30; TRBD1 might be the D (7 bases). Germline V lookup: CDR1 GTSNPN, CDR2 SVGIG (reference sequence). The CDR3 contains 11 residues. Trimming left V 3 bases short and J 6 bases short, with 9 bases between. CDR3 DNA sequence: TGTGCCTGGAGCCAGGGGGGCGAGCAGTACTTC. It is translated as CAWSQGGEQYF.

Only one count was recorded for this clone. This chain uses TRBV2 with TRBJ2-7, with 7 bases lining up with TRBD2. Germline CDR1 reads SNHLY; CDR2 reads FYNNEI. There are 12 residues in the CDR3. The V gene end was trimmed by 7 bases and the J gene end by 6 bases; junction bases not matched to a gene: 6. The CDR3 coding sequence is TGTGCCAGCAAAAGGGGAGGGGCCGAGCAGTACTTC. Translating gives CASKRGGAEQYF.

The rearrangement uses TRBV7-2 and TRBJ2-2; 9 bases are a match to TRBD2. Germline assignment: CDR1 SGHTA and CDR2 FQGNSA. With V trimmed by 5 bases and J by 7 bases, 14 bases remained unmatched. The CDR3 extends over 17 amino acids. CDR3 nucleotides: TGTGCCAGCAGCGAAGGGGCGGGGGGGAGGGTTTACGGGGAGCTGTTTTTT. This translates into CASSEGAGGRVYGELFF. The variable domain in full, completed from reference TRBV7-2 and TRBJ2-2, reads GAGVSQSPSNKVTEKGKDVELRCDPISGHTALYWYRQSLGQGLEFLIYFQGNSAPDKSGLPSDRFSAERTGGSVSTLTIQRTQQEDSAVYLCASSEGAGGRVYGELFFGEGSRLTVL.

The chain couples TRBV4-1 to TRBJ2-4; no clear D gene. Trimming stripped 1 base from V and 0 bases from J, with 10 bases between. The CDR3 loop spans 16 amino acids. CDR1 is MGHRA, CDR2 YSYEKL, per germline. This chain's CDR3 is CASSQAADKAKNIQYF. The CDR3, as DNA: TGCGCCAGCAGCCAAGCCGCGGATAAAGCCAAAAACATTCAGTACTTC.

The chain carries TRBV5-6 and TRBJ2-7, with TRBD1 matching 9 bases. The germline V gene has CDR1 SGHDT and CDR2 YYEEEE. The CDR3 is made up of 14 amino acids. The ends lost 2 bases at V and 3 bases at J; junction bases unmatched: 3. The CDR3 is CASSFGTGIYEQYF. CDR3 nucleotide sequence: TGTGCCAGCAGCTTCGGGACAGGGATCTACGAGCAGTACTTC.

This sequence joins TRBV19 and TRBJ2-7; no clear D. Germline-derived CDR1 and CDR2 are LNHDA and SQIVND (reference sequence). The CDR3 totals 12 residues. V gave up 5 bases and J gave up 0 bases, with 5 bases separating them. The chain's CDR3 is CASSPSSYEQYF. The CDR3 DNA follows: TGTGCCAGTAGTCCGAGCTCCTACGAGCAGTACTTC.

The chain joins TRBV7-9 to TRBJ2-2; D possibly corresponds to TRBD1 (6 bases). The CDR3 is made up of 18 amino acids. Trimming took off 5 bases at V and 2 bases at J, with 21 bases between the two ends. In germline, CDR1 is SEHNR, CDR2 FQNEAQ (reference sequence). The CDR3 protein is CASSPPRMGAQNTGELFF. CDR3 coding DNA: TGTGCCAGCAGCCCACCCCGGATGGGGGCGCAAAACACCGGGGAGCTGTTTTTT.

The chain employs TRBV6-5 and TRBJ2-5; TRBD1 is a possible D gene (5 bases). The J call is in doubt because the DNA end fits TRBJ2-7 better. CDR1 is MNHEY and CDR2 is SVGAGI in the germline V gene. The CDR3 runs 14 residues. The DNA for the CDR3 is TGTGCCAGCAGTTACTCGGGGCGTTCGGGCGAGCAGTACTTC. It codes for CASSYSGRSGEQYF.

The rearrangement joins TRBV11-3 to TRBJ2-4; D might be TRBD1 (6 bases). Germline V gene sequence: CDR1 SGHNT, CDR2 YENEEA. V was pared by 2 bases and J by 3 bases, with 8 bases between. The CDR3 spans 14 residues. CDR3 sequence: CASSLSRGKNIQYF. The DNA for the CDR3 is TGTGCCAGCAGCTTATCCAGGGGCAAAAACATTCAGTACTTC.

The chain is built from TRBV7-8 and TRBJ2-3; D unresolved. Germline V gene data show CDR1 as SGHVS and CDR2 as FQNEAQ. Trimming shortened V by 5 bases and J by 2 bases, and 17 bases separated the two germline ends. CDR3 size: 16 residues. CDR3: CASSPRRPPPTDTQYF. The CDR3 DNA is TGTGCCAGCAGCCCCCGCAGGCCACCGCCCACAGATACGCAGTATTTT.

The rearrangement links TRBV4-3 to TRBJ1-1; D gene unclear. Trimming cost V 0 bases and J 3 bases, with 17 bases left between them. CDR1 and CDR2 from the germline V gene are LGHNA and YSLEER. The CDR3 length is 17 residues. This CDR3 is CASSQERTLLGDTEAFF. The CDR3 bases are TGCGCCAGCAGCCAAGAAAGAACGCTCCTCGGGGACACTGAAGCTTTCTTT.